The rows below give T cell receptor beta chains drawn from one sample of a study of CD8 T cells in Susac syndrome. TCRdb used MiXCR to reprocess the immunoSEQ multiplex PCR reads, holding one entry per CDR3 protein. The table includes 90,000 to 150,000 distinct CDR3 sequences, around 90% detected once. Sequenced: CD4+ T cells from PBMCs. Receptor source: a human donor in good health. CDR3s include the opening cysteine and the closing phenylalanine or tryptophan. D genes are given only for firm matches. A row's size may be missing; if present it is once, few, many or a size class.

d_call	clone_size	v_call	j_call	cdr3_aa
-	once	TRBV20-1	TRBJ1-1	CSARTGDMNTEAFF
-	-	TRBV10-3	TRBJ2-3	CGSSRATDTQYF
-	-	TRBV20-1	TRBJ1-2	CSARVWASNYGYTF
TRBD2	-	TRBV4-3	TRBJ2-3	CASSPRPSGRASDTQYF
-	-	TRBV4-3	TRBJ1-1	CASSQEGTDLRGAFF
TRBD2	-	TRBV29-1	TRBJ2-7	CSVEIAGGSNEQYF
-	few	TRBV7-2	TRBJ2-7	CASSKSSYEQYF
TRBD1	-	TRBV5-6	TRBJ1-1	CASSLRTGTKAFF
-	-	TRBV7-2	TRBJ1-5	CASSQLGNQPQHF
-	-	TRBV6-2/TRBV6-3	TRBJ1-1	CASSLMARGTTEAFF
-	-	TRBV7-9	TRBJ1-2	CASSSDPYGYTF
-	-	TRBV3-1	TRBJ2-3	CASEGGSNTQYF
-	-	TRBV21-1	TRBJ2-3	CASSLPSGTSRTDTQYF
TRBD2	-	TRBV2	TRBJ2-1	CATGQRDMDEQFF
-	-	TRBV7-9	TRBJ2-3	CASSSGLYEDTQYF
TRBD2	once	TRBV29-1	TRBJ2-7	CSANLASGTYEQYF
-	-	TRBV29-1	TRBJ2-7	CSVRGGTGSYEQYF
-	-	TRBV12-3/TRBV12-4	TRBJ2-2	CASSDGGRRSTGELFF
TRBD1	-	TRBV7-2	TRBJ2-7	CASSLSSGTANYEQYF
-	once	TRBV7-2	TRBJ2-5	CASRMPVQETQYF
-	-	TRBV7-2	TRBJ2-7	CASSSGLFYYEQYF
-	-	TRBV19	TRBJ2-7	CASSIDGTLLYEQYF
-	-	TRBV7-2	TRBJ2-1	CASSLGTGSSSYNEQFF
TRBD2	-	TRBV3-1	TRBJ2-7	CASSQVLLAGEYYEQYF
TRBD1	-	TRBV7-2	TRBJ1-2	CASSLRDRGRGYTF
-	-	TRBV28	TRBJ2-5	CASSFVAGSGETQYF
TRBD2	-	TRBV20-1	TRBJ2-1	CSARRVTSGPYNEQFF
TRBD1	-	TRBV19	TRBJ1-5	CASTALRGQGVDQPQHF
-	-	TRBV18	TRBJ1-1	CASSPAMNTEAFF
-	-	TRBV4-2	TRBJ1-1	CASRGRLNTEAFF
-	-	TRBV7-3	TRBJ1-2	CASSLNQGNGYTF
TRBD2	-	TRBV20-1	TRBJ2-3	CSASAGVIAGADTQYF
TRBD2	-	TRBV4-3	TRBJ2-5	CASSQDSGQETQYF
-	-	TRBV7-3	TRBJ2-2	CASSPYAGQNTGELFF